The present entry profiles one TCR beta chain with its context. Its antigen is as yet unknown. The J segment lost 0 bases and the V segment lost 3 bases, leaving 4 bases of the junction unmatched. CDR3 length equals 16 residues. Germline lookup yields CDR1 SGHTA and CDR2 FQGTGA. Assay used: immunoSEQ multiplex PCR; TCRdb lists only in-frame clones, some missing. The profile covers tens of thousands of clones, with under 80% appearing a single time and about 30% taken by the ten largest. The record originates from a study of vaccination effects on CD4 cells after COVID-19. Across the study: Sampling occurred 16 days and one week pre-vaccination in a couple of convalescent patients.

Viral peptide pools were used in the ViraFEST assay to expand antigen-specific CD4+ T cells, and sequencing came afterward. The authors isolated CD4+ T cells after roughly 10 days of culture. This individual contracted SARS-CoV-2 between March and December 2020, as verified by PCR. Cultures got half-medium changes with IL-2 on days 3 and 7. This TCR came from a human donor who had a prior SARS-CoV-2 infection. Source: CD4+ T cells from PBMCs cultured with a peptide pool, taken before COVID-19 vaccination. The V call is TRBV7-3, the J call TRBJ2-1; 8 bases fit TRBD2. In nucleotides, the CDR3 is TGTGCCAGCAGCTTTACGGGGGGGAGCTCCTACAATGAGCAGTTCTTC. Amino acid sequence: CASSFTGGSSYNEQFF.